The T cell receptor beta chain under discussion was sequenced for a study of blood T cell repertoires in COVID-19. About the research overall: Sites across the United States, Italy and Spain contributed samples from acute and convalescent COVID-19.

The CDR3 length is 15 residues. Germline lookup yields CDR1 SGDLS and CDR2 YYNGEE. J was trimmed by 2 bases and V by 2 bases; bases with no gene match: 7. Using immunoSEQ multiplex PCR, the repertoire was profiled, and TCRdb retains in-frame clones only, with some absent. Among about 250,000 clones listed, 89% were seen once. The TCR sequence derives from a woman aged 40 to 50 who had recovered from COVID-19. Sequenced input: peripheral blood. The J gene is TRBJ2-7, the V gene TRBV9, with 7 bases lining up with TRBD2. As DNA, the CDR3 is TGTGCCAGCAGCGTTGATCTCGGACTAGCCTACGAGCAGTACTTC. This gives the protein CASSVDLGLAYEQYF.